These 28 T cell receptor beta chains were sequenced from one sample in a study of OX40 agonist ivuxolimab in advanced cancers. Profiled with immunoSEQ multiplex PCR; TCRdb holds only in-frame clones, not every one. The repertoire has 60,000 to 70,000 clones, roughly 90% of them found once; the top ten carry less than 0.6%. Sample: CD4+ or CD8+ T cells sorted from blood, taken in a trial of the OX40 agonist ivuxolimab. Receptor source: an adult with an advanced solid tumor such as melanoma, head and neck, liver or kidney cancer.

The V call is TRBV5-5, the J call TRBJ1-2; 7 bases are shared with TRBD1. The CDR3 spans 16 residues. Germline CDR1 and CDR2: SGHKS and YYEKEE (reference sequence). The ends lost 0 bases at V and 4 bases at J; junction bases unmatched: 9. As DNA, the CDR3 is TGTGCCAGCAGCTTGGGCGCGGGACAGCTCTCCTATGGCTACACCTTC. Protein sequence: CASSLGAGQLSYGYTF.

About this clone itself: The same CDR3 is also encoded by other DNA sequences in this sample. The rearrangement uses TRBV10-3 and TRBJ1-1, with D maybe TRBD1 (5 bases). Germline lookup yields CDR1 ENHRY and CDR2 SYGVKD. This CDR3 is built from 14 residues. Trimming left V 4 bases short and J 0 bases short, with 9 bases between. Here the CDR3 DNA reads TGTGCCATCAGTGGGCAGGGCATGAACACTGAAGCTTTCTTT. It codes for CAISGQGMNTEAFF.

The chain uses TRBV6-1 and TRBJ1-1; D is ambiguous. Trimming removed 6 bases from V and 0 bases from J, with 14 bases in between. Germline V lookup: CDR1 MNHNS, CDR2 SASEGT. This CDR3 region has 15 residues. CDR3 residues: CASSPPGSLNTEAFF. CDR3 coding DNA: TGTGCCAGCAGCCCCCCGGGGAGCTTGAACACTGAAGCTTTCTTT.

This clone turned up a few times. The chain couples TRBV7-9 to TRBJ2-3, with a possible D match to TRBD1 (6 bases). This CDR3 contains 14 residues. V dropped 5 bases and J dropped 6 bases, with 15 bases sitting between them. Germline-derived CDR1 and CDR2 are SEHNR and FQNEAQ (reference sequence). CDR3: CASSLQGISDTQYF. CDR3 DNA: TGTGCCAGCAGCCTCCAGGGGATCAGCGATACGCAGTATTTT.

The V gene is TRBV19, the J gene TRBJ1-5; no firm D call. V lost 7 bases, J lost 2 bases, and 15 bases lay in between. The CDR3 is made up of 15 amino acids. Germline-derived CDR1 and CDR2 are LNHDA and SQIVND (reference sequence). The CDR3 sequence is CASTQARTGNQPQHF. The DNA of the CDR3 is TGTGCCAGTACCCAAGCCCGGACGGGCAATCAGCCCCAGCATTTT.

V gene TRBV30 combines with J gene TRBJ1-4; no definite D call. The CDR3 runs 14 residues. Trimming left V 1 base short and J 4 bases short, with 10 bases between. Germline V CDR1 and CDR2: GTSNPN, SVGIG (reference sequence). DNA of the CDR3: TGTGCCTGGAGTGCGTGGGAGGTTAATGAAAAACTGTTTTTT. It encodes CAWSAWEVNEKLFF.

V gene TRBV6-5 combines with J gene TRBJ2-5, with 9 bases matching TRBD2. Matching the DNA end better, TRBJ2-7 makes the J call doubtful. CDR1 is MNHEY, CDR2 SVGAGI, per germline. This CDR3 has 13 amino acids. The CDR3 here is CATTGTSRYEQYF. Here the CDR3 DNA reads TGTGCTACCACCGGGACTAGCCGCTACGAGCAGTACTTC.

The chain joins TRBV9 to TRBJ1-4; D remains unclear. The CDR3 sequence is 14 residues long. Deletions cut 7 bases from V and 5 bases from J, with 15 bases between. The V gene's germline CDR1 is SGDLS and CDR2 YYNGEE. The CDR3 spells CASGASISNEKLFF. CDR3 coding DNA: TGTGCCAGCGGCGCTTCAATAAGCAATGAAAAACTGTTTTTT.

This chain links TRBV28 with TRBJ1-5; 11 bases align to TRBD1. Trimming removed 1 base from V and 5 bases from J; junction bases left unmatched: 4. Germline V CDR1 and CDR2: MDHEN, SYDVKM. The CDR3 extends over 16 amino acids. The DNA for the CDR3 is TGTGCCAGCAGTTTATCCGGGACAGGGGGTTATCAGCCCCAGCATTTT. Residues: CASSLSGTGGYQPQHF.

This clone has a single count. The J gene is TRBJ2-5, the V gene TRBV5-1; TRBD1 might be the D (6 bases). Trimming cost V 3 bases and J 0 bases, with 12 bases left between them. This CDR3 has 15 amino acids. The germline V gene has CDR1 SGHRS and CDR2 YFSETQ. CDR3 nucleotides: TGCGCCAGCAGCTCAACGACAGGATACCAAGAGACCCAGTACTTC. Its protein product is CASSSTTGYQETQYF. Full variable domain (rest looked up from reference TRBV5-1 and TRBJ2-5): KAGVTQTPRYLIKTRGQQVTLSCSPISGHRSVSWYQQTPGQGLQFLFEYFSETQRNKGNFPGRFSGRQFSNSRSEMNVSTLELGDSALYLCASSSTTGYQETQYFGPGTRLLVL.

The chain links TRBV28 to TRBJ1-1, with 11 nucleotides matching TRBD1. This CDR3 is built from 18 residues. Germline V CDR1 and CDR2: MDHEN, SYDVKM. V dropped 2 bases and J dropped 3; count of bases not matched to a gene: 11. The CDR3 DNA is TGTGCCAGCAGTTTAAAAAGGGACAGGGGGTTCAGGGACACTGAAGCTTTCTTT. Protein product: CASSLKRDRGFRDTEAFF.

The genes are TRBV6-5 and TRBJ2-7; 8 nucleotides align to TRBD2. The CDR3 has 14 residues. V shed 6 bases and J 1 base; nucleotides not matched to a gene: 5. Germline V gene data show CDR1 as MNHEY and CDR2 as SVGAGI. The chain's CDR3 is CASRAGRGSYEQYF. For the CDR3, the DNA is TGTGCCAGCAGAGCCGGGAGGGGTTCCTACGAGCAGTACTTC.

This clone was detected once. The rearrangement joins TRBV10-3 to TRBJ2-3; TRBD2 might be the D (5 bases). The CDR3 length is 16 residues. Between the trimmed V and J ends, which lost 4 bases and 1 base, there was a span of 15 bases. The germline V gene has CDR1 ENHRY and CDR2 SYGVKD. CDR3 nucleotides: TGTGCCATCAGTGGTGGTAGCGCTCGGGGCACAGATACGCAGTATTTT. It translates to CAISGGSARGTDTQYF.

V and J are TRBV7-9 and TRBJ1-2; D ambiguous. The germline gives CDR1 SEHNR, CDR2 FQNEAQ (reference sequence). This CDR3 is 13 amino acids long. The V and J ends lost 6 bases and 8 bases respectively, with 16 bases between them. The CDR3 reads CASSSAVVSGYTF. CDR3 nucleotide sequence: TGTGCCAGCAGTTCCGCGGTCGTTTCAGGCTACACCTTC.

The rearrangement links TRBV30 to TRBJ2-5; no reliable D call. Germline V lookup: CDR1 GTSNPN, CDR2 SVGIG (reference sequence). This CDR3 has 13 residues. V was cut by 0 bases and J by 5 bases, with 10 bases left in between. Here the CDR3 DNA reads TGTGCCTGGAGTGTACGTTGGGCTGAGACCCAGTACTTC. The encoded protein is CAWSVRWAETQYF.

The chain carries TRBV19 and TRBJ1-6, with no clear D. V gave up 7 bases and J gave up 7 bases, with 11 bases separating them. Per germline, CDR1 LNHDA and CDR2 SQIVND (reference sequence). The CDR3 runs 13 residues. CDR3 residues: CASKRRENSPLHF. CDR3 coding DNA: TGTGCCAGTAAGCGACGGGAAAATTCACCCCTCCACTTT.

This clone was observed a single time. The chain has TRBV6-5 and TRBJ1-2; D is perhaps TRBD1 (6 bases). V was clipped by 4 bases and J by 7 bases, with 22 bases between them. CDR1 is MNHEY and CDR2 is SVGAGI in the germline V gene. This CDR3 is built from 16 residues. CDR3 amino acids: CASSWGVITGSSGYTF. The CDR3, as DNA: TGTGCCAGCAGTTGGGGTGTTATAACAGGGTCAAGTGGCTACACCTTC.

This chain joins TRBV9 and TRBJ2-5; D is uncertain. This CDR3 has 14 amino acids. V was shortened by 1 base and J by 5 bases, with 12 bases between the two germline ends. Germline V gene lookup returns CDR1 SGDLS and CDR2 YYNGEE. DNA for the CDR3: TGTGCCAGCAGCGTATCATCGTTGGCGGAGACCCAGTACTTC. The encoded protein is CASSVSSLAETQYF.

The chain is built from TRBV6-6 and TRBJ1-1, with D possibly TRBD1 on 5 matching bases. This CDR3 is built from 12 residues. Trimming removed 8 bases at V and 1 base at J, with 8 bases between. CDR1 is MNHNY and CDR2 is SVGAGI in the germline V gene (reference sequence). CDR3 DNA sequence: TGTGCCAGCCTTGACAGGAACACTGAAGCTTTCTTT. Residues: CASLDRNTEAFF.

The CDR3: CASSPLRIAGNTIYF. CDR3 nucleotide sequence: TGTGCCAGCAGTCCCCTCAGGATTGCTGGAAACACCATATATTTT. The chain has TRBV28 and TRBJ1-3; D gene uncertain. Germline-derived CDR1 and CDR2 are MDHEN and SYDVKM. The CDR3 covers 15 residues. The germline V and J ends were trimmed by 5 bases and 2 bases, with 13 bases remaining between them. Based on the CDR3 plus reference TRBV28 and TRBJ1-3, the full variable domain is DVKVTQSSRYLVKRTGEKVFLECVQDMDHENMFWYRQDPGLGLRLIYFSYDVKMKEKGDIPEGYSVSREKKERFSLILESASTNQTSMYLCASSPLRIAGNTIYFGEGSWLTVV.

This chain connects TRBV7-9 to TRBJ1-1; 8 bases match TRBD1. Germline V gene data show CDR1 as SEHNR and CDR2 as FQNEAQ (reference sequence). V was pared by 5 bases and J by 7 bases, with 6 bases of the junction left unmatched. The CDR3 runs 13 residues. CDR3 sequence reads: CASSEDRVNEAFF. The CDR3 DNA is TGTGCCAGCAGCGAGGACAGGGTAAATGAAGCTTTCTTT.

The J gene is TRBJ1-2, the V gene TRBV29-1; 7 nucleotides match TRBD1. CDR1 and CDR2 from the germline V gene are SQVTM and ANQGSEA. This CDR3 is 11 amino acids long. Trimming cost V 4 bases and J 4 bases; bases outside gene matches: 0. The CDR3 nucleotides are TGCAGCGTTGGGGACAGCTATGGCTACACCTTC. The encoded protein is CSVGDSYGYTF.

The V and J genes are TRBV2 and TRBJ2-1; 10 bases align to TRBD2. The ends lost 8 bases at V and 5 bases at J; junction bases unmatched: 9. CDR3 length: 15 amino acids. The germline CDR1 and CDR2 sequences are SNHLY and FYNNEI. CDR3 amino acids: CASFTGTSVDNEQFF. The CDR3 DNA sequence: TGTGCCAGCTTCACCGGGACTAGCGTAGACAATGAGCAGTTCTTC.

CDR3 nucleotide sequence: TGTGCCAGCAGAGTAGCAGGGGCAGGAAACACTGAAGCTTTCTTT. Translated: CASRVAGAGNTEAFF. The V call is TRBV2, the J call TRBJ1-1; TRBD1 might be the D (6 bases). The germline V gene has CDR1 SNHLY and CDR2 FYNNEI. CDR3 length equals 15 residues. Trimming took 6 bases from V and 2 from J, leaving 16 bases between them.

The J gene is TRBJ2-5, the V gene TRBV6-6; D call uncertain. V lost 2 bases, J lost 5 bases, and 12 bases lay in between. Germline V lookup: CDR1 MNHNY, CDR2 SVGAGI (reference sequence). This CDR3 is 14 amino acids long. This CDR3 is CASSYDFLGETQYF. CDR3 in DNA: TGTGCCAGCAGTTACGACTTTCTCGGGGAGACCCAGTACTTC.

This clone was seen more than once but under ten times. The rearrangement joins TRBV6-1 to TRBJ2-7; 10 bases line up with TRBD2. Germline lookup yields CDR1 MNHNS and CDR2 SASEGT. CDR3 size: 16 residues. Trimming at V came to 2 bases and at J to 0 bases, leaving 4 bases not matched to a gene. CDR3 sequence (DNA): TGTGCCAGCAGTGAACAACTAGCGGGGCTCTCCTACGAGCAGTACTTC. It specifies CASSEQLAGLSYEQYF.

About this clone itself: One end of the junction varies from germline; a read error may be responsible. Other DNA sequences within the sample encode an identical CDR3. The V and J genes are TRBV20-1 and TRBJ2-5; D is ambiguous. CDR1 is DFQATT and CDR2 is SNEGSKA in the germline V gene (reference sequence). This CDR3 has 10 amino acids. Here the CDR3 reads CSARHETQYF. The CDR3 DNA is TGCAGTGCCCGTCACGAGACCCAATACTTC.

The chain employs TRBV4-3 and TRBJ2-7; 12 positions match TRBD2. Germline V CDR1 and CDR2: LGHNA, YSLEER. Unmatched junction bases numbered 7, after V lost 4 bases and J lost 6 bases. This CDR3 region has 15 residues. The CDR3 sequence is CASSPGLAGLGEQYF. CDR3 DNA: TGCGCCAGCAGCCCAGGACTAGCGGGGCTCGGCGAGCAGTACTTC.